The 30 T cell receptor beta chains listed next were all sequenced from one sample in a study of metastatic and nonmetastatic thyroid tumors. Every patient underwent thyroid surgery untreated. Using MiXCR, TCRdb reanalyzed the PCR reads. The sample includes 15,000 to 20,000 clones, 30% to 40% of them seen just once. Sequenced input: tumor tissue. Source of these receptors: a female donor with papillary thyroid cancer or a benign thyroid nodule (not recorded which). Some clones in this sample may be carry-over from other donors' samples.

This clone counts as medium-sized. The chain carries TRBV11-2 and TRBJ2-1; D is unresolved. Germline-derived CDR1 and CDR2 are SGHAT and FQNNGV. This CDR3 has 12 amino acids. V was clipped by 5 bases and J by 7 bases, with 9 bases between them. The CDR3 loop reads CASSHGGNEQFF. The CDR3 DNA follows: TGTGCCAGCAGCCACGGTGGGAATGAGCAGTTCTTC.

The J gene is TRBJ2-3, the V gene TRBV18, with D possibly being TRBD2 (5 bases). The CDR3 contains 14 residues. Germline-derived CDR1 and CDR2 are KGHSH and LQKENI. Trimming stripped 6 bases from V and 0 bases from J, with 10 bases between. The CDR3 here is CASSLSGSTDTQYF. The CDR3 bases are TGTGCCAGCTCCCTTTCGGGGAGCACAGATACGCAGTATTTT.

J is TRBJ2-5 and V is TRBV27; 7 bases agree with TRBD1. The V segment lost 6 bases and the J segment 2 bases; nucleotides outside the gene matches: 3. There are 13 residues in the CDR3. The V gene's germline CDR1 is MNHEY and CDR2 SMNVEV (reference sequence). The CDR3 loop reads CASSTGQQETQYF. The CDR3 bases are TGTGCCAGCAGCACGGGACAGCAAGAGACCCAGTACTTC.

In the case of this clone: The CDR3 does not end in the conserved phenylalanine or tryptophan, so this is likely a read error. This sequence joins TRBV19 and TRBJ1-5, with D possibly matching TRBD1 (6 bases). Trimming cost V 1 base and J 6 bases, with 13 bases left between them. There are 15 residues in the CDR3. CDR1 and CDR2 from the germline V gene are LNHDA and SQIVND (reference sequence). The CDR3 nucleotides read TGTGCCAGTAGTATAGGGCCAGGGGATGGTCAGCCCCAGCATGTT. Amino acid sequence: CASSIGPGDGQPQHV.

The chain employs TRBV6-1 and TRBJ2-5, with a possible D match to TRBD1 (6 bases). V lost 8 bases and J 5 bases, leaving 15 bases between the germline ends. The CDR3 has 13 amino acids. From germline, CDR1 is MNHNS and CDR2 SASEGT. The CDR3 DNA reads TGTGCCAGCCTTCCCGGCCAGGGGGAGACCCAGTACTTC. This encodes CASLPGQGETQYF.

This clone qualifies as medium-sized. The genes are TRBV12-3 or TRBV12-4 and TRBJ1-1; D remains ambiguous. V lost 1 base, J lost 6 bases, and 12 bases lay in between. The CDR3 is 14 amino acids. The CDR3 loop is CASSLEMGSAEAFF. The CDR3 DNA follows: TGTGCCAGCAGTTTAGAGATGGGGAGCGCTGAAGCTTTCTTT.

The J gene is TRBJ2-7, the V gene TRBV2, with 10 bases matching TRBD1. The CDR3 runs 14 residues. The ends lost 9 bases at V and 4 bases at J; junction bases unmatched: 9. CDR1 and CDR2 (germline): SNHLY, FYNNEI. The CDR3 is CARVGDRGNYEQYF. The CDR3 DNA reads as TGTGCCAGGGTGGGGGACAGGGGTAATTACGAGCAGTACTTC. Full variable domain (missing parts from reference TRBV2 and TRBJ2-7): EPEVTQTPSHQVTQMGQEVILRCVPISNHLYFYWYRQILGQKVEFLVSFYNNEISEKSEIFDDQFSVERPDGSNFTLKIRSTKLEDSAMYFCARVGDRGNYEQYFGPGTRLTVT.

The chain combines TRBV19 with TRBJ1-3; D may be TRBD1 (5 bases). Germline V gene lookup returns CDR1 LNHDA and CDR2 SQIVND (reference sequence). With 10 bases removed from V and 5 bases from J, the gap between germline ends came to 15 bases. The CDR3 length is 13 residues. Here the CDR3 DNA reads TGTGCCACCCAGGAGACAGACAGAAACACCATATATTTT. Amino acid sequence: CATQETDRNTIYF.

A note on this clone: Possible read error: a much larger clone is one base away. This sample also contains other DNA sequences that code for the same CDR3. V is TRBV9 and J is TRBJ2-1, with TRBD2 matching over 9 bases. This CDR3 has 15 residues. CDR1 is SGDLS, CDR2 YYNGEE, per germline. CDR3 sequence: CASSVGGLAINEQFF. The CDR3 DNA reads TGTGCCAGTAGCGTAGGGGGACTAGCAATCAATGAGCAGTTCTTC.

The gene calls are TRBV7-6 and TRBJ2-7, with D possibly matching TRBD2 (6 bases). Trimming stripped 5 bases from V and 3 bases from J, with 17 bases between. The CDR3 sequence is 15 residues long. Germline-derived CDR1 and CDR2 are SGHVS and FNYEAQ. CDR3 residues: CASSRSSSAFYEQYF. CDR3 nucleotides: TGTGCCAGCAGCCGGTCGTCTAGCGCCTTCTACGAGCAGTACTTC.

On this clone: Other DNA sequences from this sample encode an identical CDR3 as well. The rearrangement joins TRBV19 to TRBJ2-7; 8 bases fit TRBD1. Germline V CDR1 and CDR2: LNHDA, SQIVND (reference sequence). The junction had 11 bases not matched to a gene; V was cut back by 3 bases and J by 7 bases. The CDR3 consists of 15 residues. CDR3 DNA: TGTGCCAGTAGTATCTCGTCACTTACAGGGGGAGAGCAGTACTTC. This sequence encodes CASSISSLTGGEQYF.

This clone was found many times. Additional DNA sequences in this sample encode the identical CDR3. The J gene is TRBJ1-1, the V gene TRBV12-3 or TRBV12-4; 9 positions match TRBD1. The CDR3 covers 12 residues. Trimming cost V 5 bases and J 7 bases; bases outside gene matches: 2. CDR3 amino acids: CASSRDRDEAFF. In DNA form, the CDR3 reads TGTGCCAGCAGTCGGGACAGGGATGAAGCTTTCTTT.

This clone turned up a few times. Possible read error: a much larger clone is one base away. The CDR3 spells CASSGTSGGGAPWELFF. The CDR3 nucleotides are TGTGCCAGCAGCGGGACTAGTGGCGGAGGAGCTCCCTGGGAGCTGTTTTTT. The chain employs TRBV4-2 and TRBJ2-2, with TRBD2 matching over 8 bases. J was trimmed by 9 bases and V by 5 bases; bases with no gene match: 17. The CDR3 runs to 17 residues. In germline, CDR1 is LGHNA, CDR2 YNFKEQ.

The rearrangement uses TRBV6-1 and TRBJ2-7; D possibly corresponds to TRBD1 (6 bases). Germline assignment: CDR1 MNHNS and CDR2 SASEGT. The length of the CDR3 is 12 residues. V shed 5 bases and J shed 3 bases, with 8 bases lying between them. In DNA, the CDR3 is TGTGCCAGCAGTCCAGGGGACTACGAGCAGTACTTC. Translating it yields CASSPGDYEQYF.

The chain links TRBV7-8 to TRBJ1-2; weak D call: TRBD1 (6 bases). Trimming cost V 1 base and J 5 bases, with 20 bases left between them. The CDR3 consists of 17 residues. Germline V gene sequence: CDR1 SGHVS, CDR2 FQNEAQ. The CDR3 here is CASSLDGQSTGRYGYTF. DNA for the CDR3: TGTGCCAGCAGCTTAGACGGACAGTCCACCGGTCGATATGGCTACACCTTC.

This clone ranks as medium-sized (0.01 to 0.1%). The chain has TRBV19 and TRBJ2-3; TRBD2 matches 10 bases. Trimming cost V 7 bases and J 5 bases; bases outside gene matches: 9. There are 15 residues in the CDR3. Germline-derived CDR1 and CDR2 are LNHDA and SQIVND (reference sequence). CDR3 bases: TGTGCCAGTACCACAGCTCTAGCGGGAGTAGATACGCAGTATTTT. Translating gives CASTTALAGVDTQYF. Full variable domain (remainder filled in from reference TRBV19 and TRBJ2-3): DGGITQSPKYLFRKEGQNVTLSCEQNLNHDAMYWYRQDPGQGLRLIYYSQIVNDFQKGDIAEGYSVSREKKESFPLTVTSAQKNPTAFYLCASTTALAGVDTQYFGPGTRLTVL.

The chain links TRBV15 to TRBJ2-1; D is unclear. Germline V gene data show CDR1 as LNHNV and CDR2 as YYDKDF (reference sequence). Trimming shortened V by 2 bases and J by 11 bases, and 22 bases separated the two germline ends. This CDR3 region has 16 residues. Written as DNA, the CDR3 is TGTGCCACCAGCAGATATGGGGTGGGCCTTTTCTATCAGCAGTTCTTC. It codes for CATSRYGVGLFYQQFF.

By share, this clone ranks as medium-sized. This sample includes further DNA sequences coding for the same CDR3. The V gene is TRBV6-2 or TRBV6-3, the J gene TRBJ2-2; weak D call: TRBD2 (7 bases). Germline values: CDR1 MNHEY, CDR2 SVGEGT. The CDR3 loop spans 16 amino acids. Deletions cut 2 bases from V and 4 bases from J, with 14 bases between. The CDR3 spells CASSYTGGASTGELFF. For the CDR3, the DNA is TGTGCCAGCAGTTACACGGGGGGCGCGTCCACCGGGGAGCTGTTTTTT.

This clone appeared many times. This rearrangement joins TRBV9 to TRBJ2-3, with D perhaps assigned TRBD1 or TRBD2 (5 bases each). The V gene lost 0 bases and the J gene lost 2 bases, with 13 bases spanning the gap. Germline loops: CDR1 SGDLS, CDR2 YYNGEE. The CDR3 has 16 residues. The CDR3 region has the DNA TGTGCCAGCAGCGTAGGGGGGTGGGATAACACAGATACGCAGTATTTT. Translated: CASSVGGWDNTDTQYF.

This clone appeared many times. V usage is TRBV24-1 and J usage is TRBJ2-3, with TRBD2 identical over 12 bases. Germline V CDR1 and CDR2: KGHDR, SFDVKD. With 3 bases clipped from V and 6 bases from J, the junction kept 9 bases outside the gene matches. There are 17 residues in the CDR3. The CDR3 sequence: CATSDGGLAGIGDTQYF. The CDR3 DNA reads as TGTGCCACCAGTGATGGTGGACTAGCGGGGATTGGGGATACGCAGTATTTT.

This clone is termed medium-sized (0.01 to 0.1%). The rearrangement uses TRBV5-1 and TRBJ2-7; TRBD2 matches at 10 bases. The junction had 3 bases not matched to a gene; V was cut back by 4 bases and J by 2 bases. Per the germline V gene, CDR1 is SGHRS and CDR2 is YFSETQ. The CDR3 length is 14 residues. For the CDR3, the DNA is TGCGCCAGCAGCCACACTAGCGGGGCCTACGAGCAGTACTTC. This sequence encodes CASSHTSGAYEQYF.

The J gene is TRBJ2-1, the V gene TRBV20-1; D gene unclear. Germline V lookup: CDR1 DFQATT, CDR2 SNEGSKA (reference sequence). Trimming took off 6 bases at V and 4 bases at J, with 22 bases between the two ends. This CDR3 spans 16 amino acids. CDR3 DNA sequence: TGCAGTGCCCGCAACGTAGGTGCGCGGTCATACAATGAGCAGTTCTTC. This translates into CSARNVGARSYNEQFF.

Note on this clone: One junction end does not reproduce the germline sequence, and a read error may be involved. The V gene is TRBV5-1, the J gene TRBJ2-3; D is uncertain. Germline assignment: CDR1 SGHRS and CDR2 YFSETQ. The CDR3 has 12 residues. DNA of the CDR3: TGTGCCAGCAGCCCTAGCACAGATACGCAGTATTTT. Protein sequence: CASSPSTDTQYF.

Here the CDR3 DNA reads TGTGCCAGCACCGCAGGTCGGATGGAGGCTGAAGCTTTCTTT. It yields the protein CASTAGRMEAEAFF. This chain uses TRBV28 with TRBJ1-1; D uncertain. Germline-derived CDR1 and CDR2 are MDHEN and SYDVKM. The CDR3 runs to 14 residues. Trimming took off 7 bases at V and 6 bases at J, with 18 bases between the two ends.

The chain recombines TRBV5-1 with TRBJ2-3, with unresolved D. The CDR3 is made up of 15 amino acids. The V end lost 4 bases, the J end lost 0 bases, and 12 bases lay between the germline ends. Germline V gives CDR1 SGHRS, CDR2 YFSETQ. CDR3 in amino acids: CASSLFTGSTDTQYF. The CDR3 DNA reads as TGCGCCAGCAGCCTTTTTACTGGGAGCACAGATACGCAGTATTTT.

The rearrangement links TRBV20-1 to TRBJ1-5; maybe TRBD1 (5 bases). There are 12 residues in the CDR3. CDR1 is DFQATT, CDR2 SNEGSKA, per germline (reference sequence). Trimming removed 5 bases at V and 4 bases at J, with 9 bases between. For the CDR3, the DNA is TGCAGTGCTGGCAACAGGAATCAGCCCCAGCATTTT. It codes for CSAGNRNQPQHF.

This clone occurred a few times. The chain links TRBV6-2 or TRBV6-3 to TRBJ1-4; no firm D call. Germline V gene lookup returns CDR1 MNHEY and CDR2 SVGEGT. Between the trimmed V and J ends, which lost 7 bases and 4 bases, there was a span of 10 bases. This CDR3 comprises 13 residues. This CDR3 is CASIRELNEKLFF. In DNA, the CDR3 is TGTGCCAGCATCCGGGAGCTTAATGAAAAACTGTTTTTT.

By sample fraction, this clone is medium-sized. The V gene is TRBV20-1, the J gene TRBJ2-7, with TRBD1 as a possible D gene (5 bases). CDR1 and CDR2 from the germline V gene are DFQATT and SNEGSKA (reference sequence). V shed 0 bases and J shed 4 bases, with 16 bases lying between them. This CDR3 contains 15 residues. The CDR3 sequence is CSARDEEGATYEQYF. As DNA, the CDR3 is TGCAGTGCTAGAGATGAGGAAGGGGCCACATACGAGCAGTACTTC.

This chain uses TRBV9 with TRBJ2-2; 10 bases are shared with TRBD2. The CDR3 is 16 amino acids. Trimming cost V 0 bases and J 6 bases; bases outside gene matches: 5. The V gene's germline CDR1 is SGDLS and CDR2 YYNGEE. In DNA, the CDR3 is TGTGCCAGCAGCGTAGTCTCTAGCGGGGGCGCCGGGGAGCTGTTTTTT. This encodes CASSVVSSGGAGELFF.

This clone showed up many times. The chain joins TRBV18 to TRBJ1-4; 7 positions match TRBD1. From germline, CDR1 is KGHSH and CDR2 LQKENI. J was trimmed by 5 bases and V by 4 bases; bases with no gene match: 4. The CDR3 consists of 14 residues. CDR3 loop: CASSLDRRNEKLFF. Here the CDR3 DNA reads TGTGCCAGCTCACTGGACAGGAGAAATGAAAAACTGTTTTTT.